Below, one T cell receptor (beta chain) is given with its context. Its antigen remains unknown. The data belong to a study of graft-versus-host responses after intestinal transplantation. Study-level information: Recipients were all induced with anti-thymocyte globulin, then given tacrolimus and steroids for around three years.

The protocol was immunoSEQ multiplex PCR, while the TCRdb copy is restricted to in-frame clones and leaves out a portion. The sample consists of roughly 120,000 clones, around 94% of them appearing once. Points from the study as a whole: Individuals carrying graft-donor T cell macrochimerism showed high graft-versus-host to host-versus-graft clonal ratios in allografts. GvH clone levels peaked in circulation, and this peak was associated with early post-transplant HvG declines. Detection of GvH clones occurred in recipient marrow, and some had their first appearance in ileum or blood.

This material consisted of unstimulated CD8+ T cells sorted from spleen or lymph node cells, taken before transplant. The receptor comes from a human donor who was the organ donor for an intestinal transplant.

The CDR3 protein is CASSYDWSDTGELFF. CDR3 nucleotides: TGTGCCAGCAGTTACGACTGGAGCGACACCGGGGAGCTGTTTTTT. The J gene is TRBJ2-2, the V gene TRBV6-5, with unresolved D. Trimming took off 2 bases at V and 3 bases at J, with 10 bases between the two ends. The germline gives CDR1 MNHEY, CDR2 SVGAGI. The CDR3 totals 15 residues.